This record looks at one TCR beta chain sequence and its context. Its antigen is not identified. The junction and the germline gene differ at one end; a read error may be behind it. TCRdb used MiXCR to reprocess the 5' RACE reads, holding one entry per CDR3 protein. Of around 1.7 million distinct CDR3 sequences listed, about 30% are singletons. The data are from a study of identical twins. Study-wide findings and caveats: The models gave estimates that fell short of the out-of-frame TCR alpha sharing seen in monozygotic twins. Invariant cells of the MAIT and iNKT types might have partly distorted the zero-insertion analyses. The abundant beta clonotypes from cord blood had fewer insertions, and memory repertoires had none of this.

Sequencing input: cord blood. This receptor was identified in a newborn girl in good health.

Here the CDR3 DNA reads TGCAGTGCCACTACGCACTTGAACGCTGAAGCTTTCTTT. As protein: CSATTHLNAEAFF. The chain uses TRBV20-1 and TRBJ1-1, with no clear D. CDR3 length equals 13 residues. Germline CDR1 reads DFQATT; CDR2 reads SNEGSKA (reference sequence).